This T cell receptor beta chain is drawn from a study of T-cell memory formation after mild COVID-19. From 5'RACE with constant-segment primers came TCR alpha and TCR beta cDNA libraries that carried sample barcodes and UMIs. Each CDR3 protein is one row after TCRdb ran MiXCR on the 5' RACE reads. The table has around 250,000 distinct CDR3 sequences, 15% to 20% seen once; the top ten hold more than 20%. In germline, CDR1 is SGHTA, CDR2 FQGNSA. The CDR3 loop spans 12 amino acids. The V gene end was trimmed by 6 bases and the J gene end by 8 bases; junction bases not matched to a gene: 3. This clonotype came up many times.

The sequencing sample was made of PBMCs or a T cell subset sorted from them (not recorded which). The source is a man younger than 30 who had mild COVID-19 (a few samples of this study predate the infection). Cell type and time point are not known. The chain uses TRBV7-2 and TRBJ2-1; 8 bases agree with TRBD1. The CDR3 coding sequence is TGTGCCAGCAGTTCACAGGGGGATGAGCAGTTCTTC. Its translation: CASSSQGDEQFF. Full variable domain (missing parts from reference TRBV7-2 and TRBJ2-1): GAGVSQSPSNKVTEKGKDVELRCDPISGHTALYWYRQSLGQGLEFLIYFQGNSAPDKSGLPSDRFSAERTGGSVSTLTIQRTQQEDSAVYLCASSSQGDEQFFGPGTRLTVL.